This T cell receptor beta chain was sequenced for a study of Graves' ophthalmopathy and Graves' hyperthyroidism. The table lists this clonotype with many counts. RNA transcripts were the template, and TCR beta CDR3 regions were amplified from them. After a first-round RT-PCR with HTBI primers, a second-round multiplex PCR was run. TCRdb re-called the multiplex PCR reads with MiXCR, one entry per CDR3 protein. This table has nearly 400,000 distinct CDR3 sequences, 15% to 20% appearing once. Germline-derived CDR1 and CDR2 are MDHEN and SYDVKM. The CDR3 consists of 15 residues. J gave up 2 bases and V 3 bases, and 6 bases lay outside the gene matches. The PBMCs were taken from around 9 ml of fresh peripheral blood.

The TCR originated in a young woman with Graves' ophthalmopathy. Sequencing input: peripheral blood. This chain uses TRBV28 with TRBJ2-5, with TRBD2 matching over 7 bases. The CDR3 here is CASSFGGGRQETQYF. CDR3 in DNA: TGTGCCAGCAGTTTTGGGGGGGGAAGGCAAGAGACCCAGTACTTC.